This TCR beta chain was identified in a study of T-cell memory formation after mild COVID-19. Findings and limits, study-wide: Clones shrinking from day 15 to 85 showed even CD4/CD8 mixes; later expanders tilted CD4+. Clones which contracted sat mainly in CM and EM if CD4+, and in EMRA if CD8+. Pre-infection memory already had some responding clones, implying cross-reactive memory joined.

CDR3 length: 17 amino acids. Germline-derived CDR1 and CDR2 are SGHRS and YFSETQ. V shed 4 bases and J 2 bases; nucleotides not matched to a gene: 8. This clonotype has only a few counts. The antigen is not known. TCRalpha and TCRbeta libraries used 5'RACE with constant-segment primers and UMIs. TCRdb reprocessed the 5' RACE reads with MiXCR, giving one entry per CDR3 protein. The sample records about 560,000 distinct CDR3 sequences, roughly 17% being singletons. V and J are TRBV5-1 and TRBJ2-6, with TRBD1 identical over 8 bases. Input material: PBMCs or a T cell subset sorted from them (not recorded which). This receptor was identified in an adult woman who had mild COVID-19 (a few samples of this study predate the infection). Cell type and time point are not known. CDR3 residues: CASSRGQGATGANVLTF. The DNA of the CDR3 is TGCGCCAGCAGCCGAGGACAGGGTGCAACTGGGGCCAACGTCCTGACTTTC.